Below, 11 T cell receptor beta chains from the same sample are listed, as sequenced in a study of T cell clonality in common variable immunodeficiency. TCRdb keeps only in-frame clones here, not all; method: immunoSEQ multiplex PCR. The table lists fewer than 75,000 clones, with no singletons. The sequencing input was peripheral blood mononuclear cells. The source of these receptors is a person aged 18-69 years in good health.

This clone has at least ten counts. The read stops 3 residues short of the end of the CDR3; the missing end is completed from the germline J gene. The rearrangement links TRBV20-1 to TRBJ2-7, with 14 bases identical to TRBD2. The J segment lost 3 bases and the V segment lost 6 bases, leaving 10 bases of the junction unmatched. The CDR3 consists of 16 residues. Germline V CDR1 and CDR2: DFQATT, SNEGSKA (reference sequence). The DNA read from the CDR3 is TGCAGTGCGAGACTAGCGGGAGGGCCCCTCAACTACGAG. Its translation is CSARLAGGPLNYE. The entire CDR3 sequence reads CSARLAGGPLNYEQYF.

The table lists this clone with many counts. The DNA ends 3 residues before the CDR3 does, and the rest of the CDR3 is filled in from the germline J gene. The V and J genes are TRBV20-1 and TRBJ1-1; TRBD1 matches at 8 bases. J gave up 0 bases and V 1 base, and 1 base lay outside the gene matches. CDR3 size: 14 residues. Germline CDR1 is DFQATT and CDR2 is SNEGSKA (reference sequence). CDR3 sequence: CSARGDRLNTEAFF. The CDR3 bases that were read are TGCAGTGCTAGAGGGGACAGGTTGAACACTGAA.

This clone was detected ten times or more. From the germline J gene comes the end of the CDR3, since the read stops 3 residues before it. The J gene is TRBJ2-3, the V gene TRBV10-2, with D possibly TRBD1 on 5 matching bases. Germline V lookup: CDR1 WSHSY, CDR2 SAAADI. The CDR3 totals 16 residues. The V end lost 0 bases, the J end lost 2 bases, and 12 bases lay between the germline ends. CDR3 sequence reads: CASSESDGHLTDTQYF. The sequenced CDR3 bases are TGCGCCAGCAGTGAGTCAGACGGACACCTCACAGATACG.

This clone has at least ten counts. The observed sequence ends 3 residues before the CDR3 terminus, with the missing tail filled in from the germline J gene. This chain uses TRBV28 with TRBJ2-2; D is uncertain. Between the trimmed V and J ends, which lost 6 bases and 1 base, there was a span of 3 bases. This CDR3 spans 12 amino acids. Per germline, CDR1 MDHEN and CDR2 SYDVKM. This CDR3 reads CASSRNTGELFF. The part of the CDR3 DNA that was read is TGTGCCAGCAGCCGGAACACCGGGGAG.

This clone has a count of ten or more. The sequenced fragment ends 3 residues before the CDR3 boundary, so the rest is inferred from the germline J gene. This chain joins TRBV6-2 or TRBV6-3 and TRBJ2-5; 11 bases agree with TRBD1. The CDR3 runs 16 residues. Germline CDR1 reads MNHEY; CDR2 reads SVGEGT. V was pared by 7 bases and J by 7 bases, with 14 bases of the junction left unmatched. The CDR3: CASTSLGQGAQGTQYF. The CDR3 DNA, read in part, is TGTGCCAGCACCAGCCTCGGACAGGGGGCGCAGGGGACC.

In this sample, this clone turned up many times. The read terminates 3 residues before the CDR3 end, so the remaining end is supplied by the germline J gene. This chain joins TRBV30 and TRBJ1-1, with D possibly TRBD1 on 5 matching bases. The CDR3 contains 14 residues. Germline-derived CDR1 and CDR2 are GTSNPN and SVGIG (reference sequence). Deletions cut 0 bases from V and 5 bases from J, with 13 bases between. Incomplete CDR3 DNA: TGTGCCTGGAGTGTCGGGCAGGGAGGGACTGAA. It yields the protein CAWSVGQGGTE. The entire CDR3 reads CAWSVGQGGTEAFF.

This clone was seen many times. This chain's CDR3 is CAWRPGVRFSEAFF. Partial CDR3 DNA: TGTGCCTGGAGGCCAGGTGTTCGGTTCTCTGAA. This chain uses TRBV30 with TRBJ1-1; D is undetermined. The read finishes 3 residues shy of the CDR3 end, and the germline J gene is used to complete it. Germline V lookup: CDR1 GTSNPN, CDR2 SVGIG (reference sequence). The CDR3 runs 14 residues. Trimming removed 3 bases from V and 6 bases from J, with 17 bases in between.

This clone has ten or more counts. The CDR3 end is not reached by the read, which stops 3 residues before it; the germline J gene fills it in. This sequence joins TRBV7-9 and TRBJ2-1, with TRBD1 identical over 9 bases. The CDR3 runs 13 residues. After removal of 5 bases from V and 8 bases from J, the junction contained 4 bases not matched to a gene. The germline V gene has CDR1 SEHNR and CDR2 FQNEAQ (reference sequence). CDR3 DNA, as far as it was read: TGTGCCAGCAGCAGTCGGGACAGGGATGAG. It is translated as CASSSRDRDE. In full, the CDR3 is CASSSRDRDEQFF.

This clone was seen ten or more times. The part of the CDR3 DNA that was read is TGTGCCAGTAGTCCCACTAGCGGGGTTGGTGCAGATACG. It specifies CASSPTSGVGADT. In full, the CDR3 is CASSPTSGVGADTQYF. V gene TRBV19 combines with J gene TRBJ2-3; TRBD2 matches 10 bases. The CDR3 is cut off 3 residues early in the read; its end comes from the germline J gene. V dropped 5 bases and J dropped 4; count of bases not matched to a gene: 9. The CDR3 runs 16 residues. Per germline, CDR1 LNHDA and CDR2 SQIVND (reference sequence).

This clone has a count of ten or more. The CDR3 sequence: CASSWHGTGNYGYTF. CDR3 bases read: TGTGCCAGCAGCTGGCACGGGACAGGGAACTATGGC. The rearrangement links TRBV5-4 to TRBJ1-2, with 9 nucleotides matching TRBD1. From the germline J gene comes the end of the CDR3, since the read stops 3 residues before it. V shed 3 bases and J 2 bases; nucleotides not matched to a gene: 5. The CDR3 loop spans 15 amino acids. Looked up from germline, CDR1 is SGHNT and CDR2 is YYREEE (reference sequence). Full variable domain (rest looked up from reference TRBV5-4 and TRBJ1-2): ETGVTQSPTHLIKTRGQQVTLRCSSQSGHNTVSWYQQALGQGPQFIFQYYREEENGRGNFPPRFSGLQFPNYSSELNVNALELDDSALYLCASSWHGTGNYGYTFGSGTRLTVV.

The CDR3 bases that were read are TGCGCCAGCAGCCAGACAGGGACTAGCGGGGGGGCCAATGAG. It specifies CASSQTGTSGGANE. The full CDR3 protein reads CASSQTGTSGGANEQFF. The chain combines TRBV5-1 with TRBJ2-1, with 16 bases matching TRBD2. The CDR3 is cut off 3 residues early in the read; its end comes from the germline J gene. The CDR3 is made up of 17 amino acids. V trimming: 4 bases; J trimming: 6 bases; junction bases outside the gene matches: 7. Germline assignment: CDR1 SGHRS and CDR2 YFSETQ.